Listed below are T cell receptor beta chains from one sample, sequenced in a study of PD-L1 blockade in urothelial cancer. The method was immunoSEQ multiplex PCR; TCRdb's version includes in-frame clones alone and lacks a portion of them. Among some 120,000 clones listed, 80% to 95% were seen once. This material consisted of PBMCs, taken around atezolizumab (anti-PD-L1) treatment. The receptors were sampled from a man in his 60s with urothelial cancer. CDR3s include the opening cysteine and the closing phenylalanine or tryptophan. The D gene is left open where the match is weak. The listing skips clone size in some rows; elsewhere it reads once, few, many or a size class.

V: TRBV7-8
J: TRBJ2-1
length: 16
size: -
D: TRBD2
DNA: TGTGCCAGCAGCTTTAGTCGGAGCGGGAGGTTCGATGAGCAGTTCTTC
CDR3: CASSFSRSGRFDEQFF

V: TRBV7-9
J: TRBJ1-2
length: 13
size: -
D: -
DNA: TGTGCCAGCAGCTTACAGGGGACCTATGGCTACACCTTC
CDR3: CASSLQGTYGYTF

V: TRBV28
J: TRBJ2-7
length: 14
size: -
D: TRBD2
DNA: TGTGCCAGCAGCTTGGGCGGGGGGCCCTACGAGCAGTACTTC
CDR3: CASSLGGGPYEQYF

V: TRBV11-2
J: TRBJ2-2
length: 16
size: -
D: TRBD2
DNA: TGTGCCAGCAGCTTAGTTCCGGGACTAAACACCGGGGAGCTGTTTTTT
CDR3: CASSLVPGLNTGELFF

V: TRBV14
J: TRBJ2-7
length: 15
size: once
D: TRBD1
DNA: TGTGCCAGCAGCCAAGGCCGGGACAGGGACTACGAGCAGTACTTC
CDR3: CASSQGRDRDYEQYF

V: TRBV5-1
J: TRBJ2-5
length: 14
size: few
D: -
DNA: TGCGCCACCGCCAGTCAGGGGAGTGAAGAGACCCAGTACTTC
CDR3: CATASQGSEETQYF

V: TRBV5-1
J: TRBJ2-5
length: 14
size: -
D: -
DNA: TGCGCCAGCAGCCCTGACAGGATCACTACGACCCAGTACTTC
CDR3: CASSPDRITTTQYF

V: TRBV10-3
J: TRBJ2-1
length: 19
size: -
D: TRBD1
DNA: TGTGCCATCAGTGAGTCGATTTTCAAATTAGGGACAGGGCTTGATGAGCAGTTCTTC
CDR3: CAISESIFKLGTGLDEQFF

V: TRBV29-1
J: TRBJ2-3
length: 16
size: -
D: TRBD2
DNA: TGCAGCGTTGAAACCCAGCGGGGGGCCGGGGGAGATACGCAGTATTTT
CDR3: CSVETQRGAGGDTQYF

V: TRBV5-8
J: TRBJ2-3
length: 12
size: -
D: TRBD2
DNA: TGTGCCAGCAGCACCCTAGCGGGAGGAGGTTATTTT
CDR3: CASSTLAGGGYF

V: TRBV15
J: TRBJ2-5
length: 16
size: -
D: TRBD1
DNA: TGTGCCACCAGCAGTCCCATCGACAGGGGCCAAGAGACCCAGTACTTC
CDR3: CATSSPIDRGQETQYF

V: TRBV7-7
J: TRBJ2-3
length: 14
size: -
D: -
DNA: TGTGCCAGCAGCTTGACATCGTCAACAGATACGCAGTATTTT
CDR3: CASSLTSSTDTQYF

V: TRBV4-2
J: TRBJ1-1
length: 17
size: -
D: -
DNA: TGTGCCAGCAGCCAAGGACCTTTTCAGGGGTACAACACTGAAGCTTTCTTT
CDR3: CASSQGPFQGYNTEAFF

V: TRBV4-3
J: TRBJ2-7
length: 13
size: once
D: -
DNA: TGCGCCAGCAGCCAAGAGGGGCCGGACGAGCAGTACTTC
CDR3: CASSQEGPDEQYF

V: TRBV20-1
J: TRBJ1-2
length: 11
size: -
D: -
DNA: TGCAGGCCCGAGGGACTTTATGGCTACACCTTC
CDR3: CRPEGLYGYTF

V: TRBV7-2
J: TRBJ2-3
length: 12
size: -
D: -
DNA: TGTGCCAGCAGCGAGGTGCGGGATACGCAGTATTTT
CDR3: CASSEVRDTQYF

V: TRBV7-9
J: TRBJ1-4
length: 15
size: -
D: -
DNA: TGTGCCAGCAGCTTTAGTCAGGGCTTGAATGAAAAACTGTTTTTT
CDR3: CASSFSQGLNEKLFF

V: TRBV9
J: TRBJ2-5
length: 13
size: -
D: -
DNA: TGTGCCAGCAGCCCATTAGTGGAAGAGACCCAGTACTTC
CDR3: CASSPLVEETQYF

V: TRBV6-5
J: TRBJ2-7
length: 16
size: -
D: -
DNA: TGTGCCAGCAGTTACCCCGAGGGTCGCCCGGACCACGAGCAGTACTTC
CDR3: CASSYPEGRPDHEQYF

V: TRBV10-3
J: TRBJ2-1
length: 16
size: -
D: TRBD2
DNA: TGTGCCATCAGTGGACTAGCGGGGGGAATCTACAATGAGCAGTTCTTC
CDR3: CAISGLAGGIYNEQFF

V: TRBV30
J: TRBJ2-2
length: 13
size: few
D: -
DNA: TGTGCCTGGAGTGTTGCTAGCCCCGGGGAGCTGTTTTTT
CDR3: CAWSVASPGELFF

V: TRBV7-2
J: TRBJ2-1
length: 13
size: -
D: -
DNA: TGTGCCAGCAGCCTAACTAGCTACAATGAGCAGTTCTTC
CDR3: CASSLTSYNEQFF

V: TRBV11-2
J: TRBJ2-7
length: 15
size: -
D: TRBD2
DNA: TGTGCCAGCAGCTTGGTAGCGGGAGGCAACTACGAGCAGTACTTC
CDR3: CASSLVAGGNYEQYF

V: TRBV2
J: TRBJ2-1
length: 11
size: -
D: TRBD2
DNA: TGTGCCAGCAGTGATAGCGGGGTTGGCTTCTTC
CDR3: CASSDSGVGFF

V: TRBV6-4
J: TRBJ2-1
length: 12
size: -
D: -
DNA: TGTGCCAGCAGTGACTTTAAGGCTAGTGTGTTCTTC
CDR3: CASSDFKASVFF

V: TRBV7-6
J: TRBJ1-3
length: 15
size: -
D: -
DNA: TGTGCCAGCAGCCCGTTGTTGAACAGTGGAAACACCATATATTTT
CDR3: CASSPLLNSGNTIYF